What follows are 27 T cell receptor beta chains derived from one specimen sequenced in a study of control samples from healthy donors and cancer patients. The method was immunoSEQ multiplex PCR; TCRdb's version includes in-frame clones alone and lacks a portion of them. The sample has roughly 150,000 clones, roughly 88% seen once; the top ten hold about 1.8%. Input material: blood. The receptors here all came from a man between 18 and 29 years old in good health.

The rearrangement links TRBV6-5 to TRBJ2-3; D not resolved. Germline CDR1 and CDR2: MNHEY and SVGAGI. Trimming pared 4 bases from V and 5 bases from J, leaving 7 bases between. CDR3 size: 12 residues. DNA of the CDR3: TGTGCCAGCAGTTTGCATGGAGATACGCAGTATTTT. As protein: CASSLHGDTQYF.

The chain links TRBV7-2 to TRBJ2-5, with a possible D match to TRBD2 (6 bases). The germline V gene has CDR1 SGHTA and CDR2 FQGNSA. The CDR3 is made up of 12 amino acids. The V gene lost 6 bases and the J gene lost 5 bases, with 10 bases spanning the gap. The CDR3 spells CASRSGLETQYF. For the CDR3, the DNA is TGTGCCAGCAGAAGCGGGCTGGAGACCCAGTACTTC.

V and J are TRBV4-3 and TRBJ1-4, with TRBD1 matching 7 bases. With 3 bases clipped from V and 8 bases from J, the junction kept 6 bases outside the gene matches. The CDR3 extends over 14 amino acids. Looked up from germline, CDR1 is LGHNA and CDR2 is YSLEER. This CDR3 is CASSHITGVEKLFF. The CDR3 DNA reads as TGCGCCAGCAGCCATATAACAGGGGTCGAAAAACTGTTTTTT.

CDR3 nucleotide sequence: TGTGCCAGCAGCGGGGGACAGGGGGCAGGAGATACGCAGTATTTT. It yields the protein CASSGGQGAGDTQYF. The chain is built from TRBV5-8 and TRBJ2-3; TRBD1 agrees at 12 bases. The J segment lost 5 bases and the V segment lost 4 bases, leaving 5 bases of the junction unmatched. Germline-derived CDR1 and CDR2 are SGHTS and YDEGEE. The CDR3 covers 15 residues.

The chain combines TRBV6-5 with TRBJ2-5; TRBD1 aligns across 7 bases. Germline V CDR1 and CDR2: MNHEY, SVGAGI. Trimming cost V 7 bases and J 6 bases; bases outside gene matches: 14. This CDR3 contains 15 residues. The CDR3 DNA reads as TGTGCCAGCAAAGGGGGCACAGGGTCGAAAAAGACCCAGTACTTC. It translates to CASKGGTGSKKTQYF.

This chain joins TRBV9 and TRBJ2-3; a weak D match, TRBD2 (6 bases). Germline V CDR1 and CDR2: SGDLS, YYNGEE. V shed 0 bases and J shed 8 bases, with 19 bases lying between them. This CDR3 region has 16 residues. This chain's CDR3 is CASSVARGGGVLTQYF. DNA for the CDR3: TGTGCCAGCAGCGTAGCGAGAGGTGGCGGGGTTCTTACGCAGTATTTT.

This clone has more than one count but fewer than ten. The chain links TRBV27 to TRBJ1-6; D gene unclear. This CDR3 is built from 15 residues. The V gene's germline CDR1 is MNHEY and CDR2 SMNVEV (reference sequence). V lost 6 bases and J 9 bases, leaving 18 bases between the germline ends. The CDR3 loop is CASSRLFGGFSPLHF. In DNA, the CDR3 is TGTGCCAGCAGCCGCTTATTTGGAGGTTTTTCACCCCTCCACTTT.

This chain connects TRBV3-1 (or the pseudogene TRBV3-2) to TRBJ1-4; no reliable D call. Germline V gene lookup returns CDR1 LGHDT and CDR2 YNNKEL (reference sequence). The germline V and J ends were trimmed by 6 bases and 5 bases, with 16 bases remaining between them. The CDR3 runs to 15 residues. The CDR3 DNA is TGTGCCAGCAGAGAAACCGGGGATATAAATGAAAAACTGTTTTTT. Residues: CASRETGDINEKLFF.

In its sample, this clone was seen a few times. This sample also contains other DNA sequences that code for the same CDR3. The chain employs TRBV7-2 and TRBJ1-1; perhaps TRBD1 as D (5 bases). CDR3 length: 14 residues. V was trimmed by 3 bases and J by 0 bases, leaving 8 bases between them. CDR1 is SGHTA and CDR2 is FQGNSA in the germline V gene. CDR3 coding DNA: TGTGCCAGCAGCTTGGGAGGGGTGAACACTGAAGCTTTCTTT. Its translation: CASSLGGVNTEAFF.

V is TRBV6-5 and J is TRBJ2-1; possibly TRBD1 for D (6 bases). CDR1 is MNHEY and CDR2 is SVGAGI in the germline V gene. This CDR3 is 15 amino acids long. Trimming stripped 5 bases from V and 2 bases from J, with 13 bases between. The CDR3: CASSPLNRAYNEQFF. The CDR3 DNA reads as TGTGCCAGCAGTCCATTAAACAGGGCCTACAATGAGCAGTTCTTC.

The chain combines TRBV6-1 with TRBJ1-5, with no clear D. V gave up 3 bases and J gave up 1 base, with 7 bases separating them. The CDR3 runs 14 residues. CDR1 MNHNS and CDR2 SASEGT come from the germline V gene. CDR3 sequence (DNA): TGTGCCAGCAGTGAGGTCCAGAGCAATCAGCCCCAGCATTTT. Translating it yields CASSEVQSNQPQHF.

The rearrangement joins TRBV4-2 to TRBJ2-2, with D perhaps assigned TRBD1 or TRBD2 (6 bases each). Trimming took 6 bases from V and 4 from J, leaving 15 bases between them. Per germline, CDR1 LGHNA and CDR2 YNFKEQ. CDR3 size: 15 residues. As DNA, the CDR3 is TGTGCCAGCAGGAAGAGGGGGACTTCCACCGGGGAGCTGTTTTTT. This codes for CASRKRGTSTGELFF.

V usage is TRBV4-2 and J usage is TRBJ2-2; 12 bases match TRBD2. The CDR3 spans 18 residues. Per germline, CDR1 LGHNA and CDR2 YNFKEQ. V lost 5 bases to trimming and J lost 0 bases; unmatched junction nucleotides: 7. CDR3 protein: CASSSGLAGGPNTGELFF. Here the CDR3 DNA reads TGTGCCAGCAGCTCAGGTCTAGCGGGGGGGCCGAACACCGGGGAGCTGTTTTTT.

The V gene is TRBV6-2 or TRBV6-3, the J gene TRBJ1-5, with D perhaps matching TRBD1 (6 bases). Trimming took off 4 bases at V and 7 bases at J, with 8 bases between the two ends. Looked up from germline, CDR1 is MNHEY and CDR2 is SVGEGT. This CDR3 is built from 12 residues. Here the CDR3 DNA reads TGTGCCAGCAGTTCCGGACAGCAGCCCCAGCATTTT. This translates into CASSSGQQPQHF.

The gene calls are TRBV4-2 and TRBJ1-5; D unresolved. Germline CDR1 reads LGHNA; CDR2 reads YNFKEQ. The V gene lost 0 bases and the J gene lost 4 bases, with 10 bases spanning the gap. This CDR3 spans 15 amino acids. The CDR3 loop reads CASSQDWADNQPQHF. The CDR3 DNA reads TGTGCCAGCAGCCAAGATTGGGCTGATAATCAGCCCCAGCATTTT.

The chain employs TRBV6-6 and TRBJ2-1, with D hard to call. The germline CDR1 and CDR2 sequences are MNHNY and SVGAGI (reference sequence). Trimming took 6 bases from V and 6 from J, leaving 9 bases between them. The CDR3 has 12 amino acids. This CDR3 reads CASSHGSNEQFF. The DNA of the CDR3 is TGTGCCAGCAGCCATGGATCCAATGAGCAGTTCTTC.

The chain recombines TRBV7-8 with TRBJ1-6, with 11 bases fitting TRBD1. The CDR3 extends over 18 amino acids. Trimming cost V 4 bases and J 9 bases; bases outside gene matches: 14. The germline CDR1 and CDR2 sequences are SGHVS and FQNEAQ. CDR3 sequence: CASSSDRGRGVGGSPLHF. CDR3 bases: TGTGCCAGCAGCTCGGACAGGGGGCGCGGCGTGGGGGGTTCACCCCTCCACTTT.

This clone showed up just once. V is TRBV24-1 and J is TRBJ2-7; D call uncertain. Germline values: CDR1 KGHDR, CDR2 SFDVKD. Trimming removed 5 bases from V and 6 bases from J, with 7 bases in between. This CDR3 is built from 11 residues. The CDR3 nucleotides read TGTGCCACCAGTGGTGGAGTCGAGCAGTACTTC. Its protein product is CATSGGVEQYF.

The J gene is TRBJ1-4, the V gene TRBV19; D unresolved. Trimming cost V 2 bases and J 3 bases, with 4 bases left between them. The CDR3 totals 13 residues. Germline CDR1 and CDR2: LNHDA and SQIVND (reference sequence). The DNA of the CDR3 is TGTGCCAGTAGTATAATGTCTAATGAAAAACTGTTTTTT. Residues: CASSIMSNEKLFF.

The rearrangement uses TRBV6-6 and TRBJ1-3; TRBD1 might be the D (6 bases). Germline V gene sequence: CDR1 MNHNY, CDR2 SVGAGI (reference sequence). The CDR3 length is 14 residues. V lost 6 bases and J lost 1, with 10 bases in between. This CDR3 reads CASSPDRSGNTIYF. The CDR3 DNA reads as TGTGCCAGCAGCCCTGACAGGTCTGGAAACACCATATATTTT.

The rearrangement joins TRBV7-8 to TRBJ1-4, with 7 bases identical to TRBD1. The CDR3 totals 13 residues. The germline gives CDR1 SGHVS, CDR2 FQNEAQ. V shed 5 bases and J 11 bases; nucleotides not matched to a gene: 8. This CDR3 reads CASSADRAVKLFF. The CDR3 bases are TGTGCCAGCAGCGCCGACAGGGCGGTGAAACTGTTTTTT.

The gene calls are TRBV5-1 and TRBJ1-2, with D tentatively TRBD1 (6 bases). This CDR3 has 14 amino acids. V lost 3 bases to trimming and J lost 5 bases, with 14 bases between them. Germline V gene lookup returns CDR1 SGHRS and CDR2 YFSETQ. The CDR3 sequence: CASSSDSALYGYTF. The CDR3 nucleotides are TGCGCCAGCAGCTCGGACAGTGCTCTTTATGGCTACACCTTC. Complete variable domain (other parts from reference TRBV5-1 and TRBJ1-2): KAGVTQTPRYLIKTRGQQVTLSCSPISGHRSVSWYQQTPGQGLQFLFEYFSETQRNKGNFPGRFSGRQFSNSRSEMNVSTLELGDSALYLCASSSDSALYGYTFGSGTRLTVV.

V is TRBV18 and J is TRBJ2-7; D possibly corresponds to TRBD2 (5 bases). Between the trimmed V and J ends, which lost 5 bases and 7 bases, there was a span of 12 bases. The CDR3 totals 12 residues. Germline assignment: CDR1 KGHSH and CDR2 LQKENI. The CDR3 DNA is TGTGCCAGCTCATCGGACCCGGGGGAGCAGTACTTC. Translated: CASSSDPGEQYF.

The chain employs TRBV28 and TRBJ1-4; the match to TRBD1 covers 7 bases. The CDR3 is 16 amino acids. Germline V gene data show CDR1 as MDHEN and CDR2 as SYDVKM. The junction had 8 bases not matched to a gene; V was cut back by 5 bases and J by 2 bases. The DNA for the CDR3 is TGTGCCAGCAGTACTATCTGGGACAGTACTAATGAAAAACTGTTTTTT. Translated, it gives CASSTIWDSTNEKLFF.

The CDR3 nucleotides read TGTGCCAGCAGCTTTAGCGGGGGCGACAGGAACGAGCAGTACTTC. Amino acid sequence: CASSFSGGDRNEQYF. V gene TRBV11-3 combines with J gene TRBJ2-7; 9 nucleotides agree with TRBD2. V shed 3 bases, J shed 5 bases, and the junction held 8 bases outside the gene matches. CDR3 length equals 15 residues. The germline CDR1 and CDR2 sequences are SGHNT and YENEEA.

Turning to this clone: Other DNA sequences of this sample code for an identical CDR3. The genes are TRBV30 and TRBJ1-6, with D hard to call. Germline CDR1 GTSNPN, CDR2 SVGIG (reference sequence). The CDR3 extends over 12 amino acids. V lost 1 base to trimming and J lost 9 bases, with 7 bases between them. CDR3: CAWSGGGSPLHF. In DNA form, the CDR3 reads TGTGCCTGGAGTGGCGGTGGTTCACCCCTCCACTTT. The full variable domain, completed using reference TRBV30 and TRBJ1-6, is SQTIHQWPATLVQPVGSPLSLECTVEGTSNPNLYWYRQAAGRGLQLLFYSVGIGQISSEVPQNLSASRPQDRQFILSSKKLLLSDSGFYLCAWSGGGSPLHFGNGTRLTVT.

This chain uses TRBV12-3 or TRBV12-4 with TRBJ2-3; no firm D call. Between the trimmed V and J ends, which lost 5 bases and 6 bases, there was a span of 6 bases. The CDR3 covers 11 residues. The CDR3 DNA follows: TGTGCCAGCAGTACGAGGGATACGCAGTATTTT. This sequence encodes CASSTRDTQYF.